The 19 T cell receptor beta chains given below trace back to one sample, sequenced in a study of T cells in Graves' hyperthyroidism and ophthalmopathy. The source material, RNA transcripts, was used to amplify TCR beta CDR3 regions. In the first-round RT-PCR of the TCR CDR3, the HTBI primer set was used. TCRdb re-analysed the multiplex PCR reads in MiXCR, keeping a single row per CDR3 protein. The sample yields hundreds of thousands of distinct CDR3 sequences, about 15% seen once. The sequencing input was blood. The receptor source for this set is a woman aged 18-30 years with Graves' hyperthyroidism.

This clonotype has just a few counts. This sequence may be a read error, since a much larger clone differs from it by one base. The chain links TRBV14 to TRBJ2-7, with D uncertain. The V gene's germline CDR1 is SGHDN and CDR2 FVKESK. The CDR3 is 11 amino acids. Trimming pared 1 base from V and 5 bases from J, leaving 3 bases between. The CDR3 DNA is TGTGCCAGCAGCCAAGGTCACGAGCAGTACTTC. Its protein product is CASSQGHEQYF.

This clonotype was counted ten times or more. The genes are TRBV2 and TRBJ1-5, with D possibly matching TRBD1 (6 bases). The CDR3 sequence is 15 residues long. V lost 3 bases and J lost 6, with 15 bases in between. Germline values: CDR1 SNHLY, CDR2 FYNNEI. CDR3 nucleotide sequence: TGTGCCAGCAGTGATTGGGGGCATATAGGTCAGCCCCAGCATTTT. Amino acids: CASSDWGHIGQPQHF.

This clonotype occurred many times. The chain carries TRBV10-3 and TRBJ2-1; TRBD1 aligns across 10 bases. The germline V gene encodes CDR1 ENHRY and CDR2 SYGVKD. This CDR3 comprises 16 residues. Losses at the gene ends were 4 bases for V and 6 bases for J; bases not matched to a gene: 9. The CDR3 protein is CAISVLEGTGANEQFF. The CDR3 DNA reads TGTGCCATCAGTGTCCTCGAAGGGACAGGGGCCAATGAGCAGTTCTTC.

This clonotype was seen repeatedly, ten times or more. The chain couples TRBV5-8 to TRBJ2-7, with 13 nucleotides matching TRBD2. The CDR3 has 15 residues. The germline V gene has CDR1 SGHTS and CDR2 YDEGEE. V lost 5 bases and J lost 6; bases outside the gene matches: 8. The CDR3 reads CASSLGLAGISEQYF. In DNA, the CDR3 is TGTGCCAGCAGTCTGGGACTAGCGGGGATCTCCGAGCAGTACTTC.

In this sample, this clonotype turned up many times. The gene calls are TRBV11-2 and TRBJ1-1, with D perhaps TRBD1 (6 bases). V lost 1 base and J lost 6, with 6 bases in between. The CDR3 is 12 amino acids. Germline V CDR1 and CDR2: SGHAT, FQNNGV. Here the CDR3 reads CASSLGGPEAFF. The CDR3 coding sequence is TGTGCCAGCAGCTTAGGGGGGCCTGAAGCTTTCTTT.

A few counts support this clonotype. The chain has TRBV9 and TRBJ1-2; 9 bases map to TRBD1. The trim removed 0 bases at V and 3 bases at J, leaving 3 bases unmatched. Germline V gives CDR1 SGDLS, CDR2 YYNGEE. The CDR3 runs to 15 residues. The CDR3 loop is CASSVATGGDYGYTF. In DNA form, the CDR3 reads TGTGCCAGCAGCGTAGCAACAGGGGGCGACTATGGCTACACCTTC.

A word on this clonotype: A much larger clone lies one base from this, so it may be a read error. The V call is TRBV20-1, the J call TRBJ2-2, with 14 bases that match TRBD2. CDR1 and CDR2 from the germline V gene are DFQATT and SNEGSKA (reference sequence). The CDR3 consists of 15 residues. V trimming: 6 bases; J trimming: 9 bases; junction bases outside the gene matches: 9. CDR3 nucleotide sequence: TGCAGTGCCCTGACTAGCGGGGGGGGGACCCGGGAGCTGTTTTTT. It codes for CSALTSGGGTRELFF.

In its sample, this clonotype was seen many times. The rearrangement links TRBV5-8 to TRBJ2-1; D might be TRBD1 or TRBD2, each matching 5 bases. Looked up from germline, CDR1 is SGHTS and CDR2 is YDEGEE. V lost 4 bases to trimming and J lost 8 bases, with 19 bases between them. The CDR3 is 15 residues long. CDR3 bases: TGTGCCAGCAGCCCTACAGGTCGGGGTGGGGATGAGCAGTTCTTC. Translating gives CASSPTGRGGDEQFF.

Many counts were recorded for this clonotype. The chain uses TRBV4-1 and TRBJ2-1; TRBD2 matches 7 bases. Germline V gene sequence: CDR1 MGHRA, CDR2 YSYEKL. V was clipped by 5 bases and J by 8 bases; unmatched bases: 6. The CDR3 loop spans 13 amino acids. Here the CDR3 reads CASSVQTSYEQFF. The CDR3 nucleotides are TGCGCCAGCAGCGTTCAGACTAGCTATGAGCAGTTCTTC.

Comment on this clonotype: A much larger clone lies a single base off, so this may be a read error. This sequence joins TRBV29-1 and TRBJ2-7; D is possibly TRBD1 (6 bases). Looked up from germline, CDR1 is SQVTM and CDR2 is ANQGSEA. The CDR3 extends over 15 amino acids. Trimming cost V 3 bases and J 2 bases, with 17 bases left between them. This CDR3 is CSVEGANMTPYEQYF. The CDR3 coding sequence is TGCAGCGTTGAGGGGGCGAATATGACCCCCTACGAGCAGTACTTC.

This clonotype came up many times. The chain recombines TRBV28 with TRBJ2-7; D unresolved. The CDR3 runs to 17 residues. Germline CDR1 MDHEN, CDR2 SYDVKM. V lost 5 bases and J 2 bases, leaving 22 bases between the germline ends. The CDR3, as DNA: TGTGCCAGCAGTCCTTCTCCAGTGCGCCTGGTAACCTACGAGCAGTACTTC. Its translation is CASSPSPVRLVTYEQYF.

This clonotype has ten or more counts. This chain connects TRBV6-1 to TRBJ1-4; D gene ambiguous. Trimming stripped 1 base from V and 7 bases from J, with 19 bases between. This CDR3 region has 17 residues. Per germline, CDR1 MNHNS and CDR2 SASEGT. The DNA of the CDR3 is TGTGCCAGCAGTGAAGGACGTGATTCAGGAGGTGCTGAAAAACTGTTTTTT. Protein product: CASSEGRDSGGAEKLFF.

In its sample, this clonotype was seen a few times. V usage is TRBV7-9 and J usage is TRBJ2-1; 11 bases line up with TRBD2. With 5 bases clipped from V and 3 bases from J, the junction kept 9 bases outside the gene matches. The CDR3 is made up of 17 amino acids. CDR1 and CDR2 (germline): SEHNR, FQNEAQ (reference sequence). The CDR3, as DNA: TGTGCCAGCAGCCCATTTTCCCTAGCGGGGGGCTACAATGAGCAGTTCTTC. Residues: CASSPFSLAGGYNEQFF.

The rearrangement joins TRBV12-3 or TRBV12-4 to TRBJ2-4; D uncertain. Between the trimmed V and J ends, which lost 3 bases and 1 base, there was a span of 7 bases. The CDR3 spans 14 residues. CDR3 in amino acids: CASSLSMAKNIQYF. CDR3 nucleotides: TGTGCCAGCAGTTTGTCCATGGCCAAAAACATTCAGTACTTC.

This clonotype showed up many times. The chain uses TRBV6-1 and TRBJ2-1, with a possible D match to TRBD2 (6 bases). Germline V CDR1 and CDR2: MNHNS, SASEGT. The CDR3 loop spans 13 amino acids. V was shortened by 8 bases and J by 2 bases, with 10 bases between the two germline ends. The CDR3 loop reads CASRLDTYNEQFF. The CDR3 DNA reads TGTGCCAGCCGACTAGATACCTACAATGAGCAGTTCTTC.

This clonotype has at least ten counts. The gene calls are TRBV27 and TRBJ1-2, with a weak D call TRBD1 (5 bases). This CDR3 has 14 amino acids. Trimming left V 0 bases short and J 6 bases short, with 11 bases between. Per the germline V gene, CDR1 is MNHEY and CDR2 is SMNVEV (reference sequence). DNA for the CDR3: TGTGCCAGCAGTTTATCGTATCAGGGCCATGGCTACACCTTC. It encodes CASSLSYQGHGYTF.

The rearrangement uses TRBV20-1 and TRBJ2-5; 8 bases map to TRBD2. CDR1 and CDR2 (germline): DFQATT, SNEGSKA (reference sequence). This CDR3 region has 15 residues. V shed 6 bases, J shed 4 bases, and the junction held 13 bases outside the gene matches. CDR3 loop: CSAQLLRTSGETQYF. The CDR3 DNA sequence: TGCAGTGCCCAGCTTCTCCGAACTAGCGGAGAGACCCAGTACTTC.

This clonotype was found many times. This rearrangement joins TRBV28 to TRBJ2-7, with 10 nucleotides matching TRBD1. The V segment lost 6 bases and the J segment 2 bases; nucleotides outside the gene matches: 7. The CDR3 is 15 residues long. Per germline, CDR1 MDHEN and CDR2 SYDVKM. In nucleotides, the CDR3 is TGTGCCAGCAGCCCGACAGGGGGCGAGGCCTACGAGCAGTACTTC. Translating it yields CASSPTGGEAYEQYF.

This clonotype has a count of ten or more. The J gene is TRBJ2-1, the V gene TRBV20-1; 8 bases are shared with TRBD2. CDR1 and CDR2 (germline): DFQATT, SNEGSKA (reference sequence). The CDR3 consists of 13 residues. Trimming at V came to 3 bases and at J to 9 bases, leaving 7 bases not matched to a gene. CDR3 DNA sequence: TGCAGTGCTAGTCGCGGGAGGAACAGTGAGCAGTTCTTC. Its protein is CSASRGRNSEQFF.